This TCR beta chain originates from a study of breast tumors, draining lymph nodes, adjacent tissues. There are many counts of this clonotype. The antigen is undetermined. Breast cancer patients provided tissue from their axillary draining lymph nodes. Findings of the study overall: Data fit most tumor T cells coming from lymph node, expanding in tumor. Tumor TCR diversity was below lymph nodes but above nontumor tissue. Tumor and nontumor repertoires were significantly more similar in luminal-like than in basal-like breast cancer.

TCRdb re-analysed the multiplex PCR reads in MiXCR, keeping a single row per CDR3 protein. The sample has 200,000 to 300,000 distinct CDR3 sequences, more than 30% seen once; the top ten hold around 1.1%. Trimming cost V 3 bases and J 4 bases; bases outside gene matches: 4. The CDR3 is 13 residues long. Germline V gene sequence: CDR1 DFQATT, CDR2 SNEGSKA (reference sequence). The sample taken for sequencing was axillary lymph node tissue. The chain joins TRBV20-1 to TRBJ2-3, with TRBD2 identical over 7 bases. This clonotype originated in a female donor with breast cancer. Some clones in this sample may be carry-over from other donors' samples. The CDR3, as DNA: TGCAGTGCTAGGGGGGGAGGGGCAGATACGCAGTATTTT. Translation gives CSARGGGADTQYF.